This TCR beta chain was found in a study of T cells in Graves' hyperthyroidism and ophthalmopathy. The overall study: Specimen type is peripheral blood, collected at initial diagnosis prior to any treatment. Study-wide findings and caveats: Ophthalmopathy was told apart from stable hyperthyroidism by a 13 V-J model.

For this clonotype: Its antigen remains unidentified.

RNA transcripts yielded amplified TCR beta CDR3 regions. HTBI primers were employed in a first-round RT-PCR of the TCR CDR3. TCRdb processed the multiplex PCR reads anew with MiXCR; each CDR3 protein has one entry. The table shows about 530,000 distinct CDR3 sequences, with roughly a sixth occurring only once. The V end lost 5 bases, the J end lost 11 bases, and 4 bases lay between the germline ends. The germline V gene encodes CDR1 GTSNPN and CDR2 SVGIG (reference sequence). This CDR3 contains 9 residues. Lactation, pregnancy, other autoimmune disease or uncontrolled infection led to exclusion of patients. From approximately 9.5 ml of fresh peripheral blood, PBMCs were isolated.

The chain employs TRBV30 and TRBJ1-6, with D unresolved. This receptor was identified in a woman between 18 and 29 years old with Graves' ophthalmopathy. The sequenced material came from blood. This CDR3 reads CAWGPPLHF. CDR3 DNA sequence: TGTGCCTGGGGGCCACCCCTCCACTTT.